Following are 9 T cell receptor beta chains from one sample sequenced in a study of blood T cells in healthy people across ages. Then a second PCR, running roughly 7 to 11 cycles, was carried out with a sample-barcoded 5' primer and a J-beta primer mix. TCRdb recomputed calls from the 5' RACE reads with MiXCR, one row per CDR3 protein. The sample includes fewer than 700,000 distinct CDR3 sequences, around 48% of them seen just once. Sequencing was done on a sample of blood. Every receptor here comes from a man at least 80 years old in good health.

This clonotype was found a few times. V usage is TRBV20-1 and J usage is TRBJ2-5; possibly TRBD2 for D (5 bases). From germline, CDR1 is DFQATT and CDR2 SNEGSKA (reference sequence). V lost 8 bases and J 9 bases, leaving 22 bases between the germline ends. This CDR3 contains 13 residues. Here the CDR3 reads CSPRSTGREPQYF. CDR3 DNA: TGCAGTCCACGTTCTACGGGAAGAGAACCCCAGTACTTC.

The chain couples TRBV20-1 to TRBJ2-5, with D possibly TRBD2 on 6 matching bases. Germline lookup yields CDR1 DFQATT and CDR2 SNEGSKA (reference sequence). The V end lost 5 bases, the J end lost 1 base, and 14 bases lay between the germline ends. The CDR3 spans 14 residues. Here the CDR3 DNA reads TGCAGTGCTGGGTCTAGCGCTTCCCAAGAGACCCAGTACTTC. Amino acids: CSAGSSASQETQYF.

The CDR3 nucleotides are TGTGCCAGCAGCTTAACTCGGGACGACTACAATGAGCAGTTCTTC. This translates into CASSLTRDDYNEQFF. The rearrangement uses TRBV7-3 and TRBJ2-1, with D tentatively TRBD1 or TRBD2 (5 bases each). CDR3 length: 15 amino acids. Per germline, CDR1 SGHTA and CDR2 FQGTGA. Trimming left V 0 bases short and J 3 bases short, with 9 bases between.

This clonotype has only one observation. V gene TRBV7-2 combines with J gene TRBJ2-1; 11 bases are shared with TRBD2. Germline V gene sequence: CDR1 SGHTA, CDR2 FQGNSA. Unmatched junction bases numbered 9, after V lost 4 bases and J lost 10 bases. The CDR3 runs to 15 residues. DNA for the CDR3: TGTGCCAGCAGCTCAATAGCGGGAGGGCCGGGAGAGCAGTTCTTC. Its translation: CASSSIAGGPGEQFF.

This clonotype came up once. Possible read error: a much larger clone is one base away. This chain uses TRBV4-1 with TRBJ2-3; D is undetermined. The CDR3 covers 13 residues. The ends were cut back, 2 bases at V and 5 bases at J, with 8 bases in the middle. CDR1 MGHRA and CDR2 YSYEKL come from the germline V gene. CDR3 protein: CASSQRARDTQYF. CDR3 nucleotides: TGCGCCAGCAGCCAAAGGGCCAGAGATACGCAGTATTTT.

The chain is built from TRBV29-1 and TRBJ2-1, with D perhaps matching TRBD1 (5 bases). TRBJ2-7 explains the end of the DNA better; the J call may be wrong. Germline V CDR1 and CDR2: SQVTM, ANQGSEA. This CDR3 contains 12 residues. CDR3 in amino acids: CSVPTGYNEQYF. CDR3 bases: TGCAGCGTACCTACAGGCTACAATGAGCAGTACTTC.

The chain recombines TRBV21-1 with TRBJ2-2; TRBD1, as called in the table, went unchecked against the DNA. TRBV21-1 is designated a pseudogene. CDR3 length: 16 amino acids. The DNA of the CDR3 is TGTGCCAGCAGCTGGGGGCGGAGGTTTCACACCGGGGAGCTGTTTTTT. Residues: CASSWGRRFHTGELFF.

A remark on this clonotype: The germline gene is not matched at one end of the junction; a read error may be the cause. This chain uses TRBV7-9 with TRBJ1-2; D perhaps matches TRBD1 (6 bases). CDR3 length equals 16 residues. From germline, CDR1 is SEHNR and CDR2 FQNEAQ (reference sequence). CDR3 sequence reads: CTSSPGQPSLTYGYTF. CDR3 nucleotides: TGTACCAGCAGCCCTGGACAGCCAAGTCTGACCTATGGCTACACCTTC. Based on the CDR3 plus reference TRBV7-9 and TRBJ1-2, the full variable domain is DTGVSQNPRHKITKRGQNVTFRCDPISEHNRLYWYRQTLGQGPEFLTYFQNEAQLEKSRLLSDRFSAERPKGSFSTLEIQRTEQGDSAMYLCTSSPGQPSLTYGYTFGSGTRLTVV.

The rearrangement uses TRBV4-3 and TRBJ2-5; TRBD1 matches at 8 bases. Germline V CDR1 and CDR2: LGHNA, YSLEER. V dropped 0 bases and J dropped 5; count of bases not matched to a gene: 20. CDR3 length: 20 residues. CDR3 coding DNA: TGCGCCAGCAGCCAAGAGCAGCGTCAGGGGGCCTTCGGGTTCGAGGAGACCCAGTACTTC. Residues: CASSQEQRQGAFGFEETQYF.